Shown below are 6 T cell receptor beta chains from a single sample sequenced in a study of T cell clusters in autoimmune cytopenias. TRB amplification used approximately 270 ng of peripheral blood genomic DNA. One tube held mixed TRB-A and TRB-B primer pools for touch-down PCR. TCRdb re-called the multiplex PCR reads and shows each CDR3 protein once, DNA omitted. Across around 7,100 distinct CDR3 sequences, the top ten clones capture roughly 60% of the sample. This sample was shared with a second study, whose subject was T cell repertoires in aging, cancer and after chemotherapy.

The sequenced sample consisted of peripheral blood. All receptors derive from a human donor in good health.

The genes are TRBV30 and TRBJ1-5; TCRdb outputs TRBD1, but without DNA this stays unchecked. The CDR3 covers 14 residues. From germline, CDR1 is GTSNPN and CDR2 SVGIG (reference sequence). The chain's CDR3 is CAWSTGVSNQPQHF.

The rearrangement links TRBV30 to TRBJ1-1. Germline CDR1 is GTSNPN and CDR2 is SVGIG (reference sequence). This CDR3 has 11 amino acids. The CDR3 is CAWSVQAEAFF.

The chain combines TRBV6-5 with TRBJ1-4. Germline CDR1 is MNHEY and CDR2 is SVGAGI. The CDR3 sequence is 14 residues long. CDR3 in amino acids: CATIPQSTNEKLFF.

The chain's CDR3 is CASSNRGPEQYF. The genes are TRBV6-2 or TRBV6-3 and TRBJ2-7; TCRdb indicates TRBD1, and absent DNA this call remains unverified. This CDR3 contains 12 residues. The germline gives CDR1 MNHEY, CDR2 SVGEGT.

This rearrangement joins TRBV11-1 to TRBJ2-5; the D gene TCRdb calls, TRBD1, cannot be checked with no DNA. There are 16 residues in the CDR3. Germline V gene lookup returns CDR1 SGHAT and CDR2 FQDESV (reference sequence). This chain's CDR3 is CASSPSRGAYQETQYF.

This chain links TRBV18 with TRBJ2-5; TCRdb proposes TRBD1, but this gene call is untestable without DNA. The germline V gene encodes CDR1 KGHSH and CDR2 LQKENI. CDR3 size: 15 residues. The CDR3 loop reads CASSPLGTGRETQYF.